This T cell receptor beta chain was sequenced during a study of blood T cell repertoires in COVID-19 (dated by TCRdb to the early 2020s). Context from the whole study: Samples covering the acute and convalescent phases of COVID-19 were provided by collaborators in the United States, Italy and Spain. The material from the prospective study consisted of cDNA or gDNA derived from T cells, B-cell-depleted T cells, or PBMCs. The dataset comprised deeply sampled blood TCRbeta repertoires from subjects exposed to, actively infected with, or recovered from COVID-19. The repertoires were released in a freely available public database intended as a resource for research on the immune response to SARS-CoV-2. Samples came from the ongoing ImmuneRACE study (first 160 participants) plus 1,254 subjects from 6 global collaborators. Sample metadata almost always included a de-identified subject ID, COVID-19 status, age in years and sex. Where available, HLA class I and class II types were taken from metadata supplied by the sample provider and were not determined by assay-based typing.

The collaborating institutions used their own protocols to collect whole blood in K2EDTA tubes. For TCRbeta analysis, collaborators shipped samples in one of three forms: frozen whole blood, isolated PBMCs, or DNA extracted from either of those sample types. Beyond this particular receptor, the publication reports: Clinical and demographic metadata were provided uncurated, with the amount varying by source and participant.

With regard to this clone: Which antigen it targets is not known. No base quality values were provided; no much bigger clone lies one nucleotide off.

From the cysteine up to the phenylalanine, the CDR3 has a length of 12 residues. CDR3 DNA only is kept here, 36 bases in frame from base 1. Based on the germline V gene, the CDR1 and CDR2 sequences are MNHEY and SVGEGT. Deletion took 4 bases off V and 5 bases off J, with a span of 8 bases between the germline ends. TCRbeta CDR3 regions were amplified from genomic DNA by means of the immunoSEQ Assay, a bias-controlled multiplex PCR. The published analysis was carried out like this. The number of nucleated cells in each sample was estimated by amplification of reference gene primers within the assay. Sequence reads were collapsed and filtered to measure the absolute abundance of every unique TCRbeta CDR3 rearrangement. For each sample, productive Simpson clonality was calculated as the square root of Simpson's diversity index over productive rearrangements. TCRdb mirrors the immuneACCESS table, restricted to in-frame sequences. Some clones are absent from its copies; in checked studies, under half trace to an unresolved V gene, and the reason for the others is unknown. V, J and clone size are taken as reported in that table, and D and trimming were inferred from the DNA itself. This sample comprises some 35,000 clones, 70% to 90% of them detected only once. The ten largest clones add up to about 35% of the sample.

The V and J genes are TRBV6-2 or TRBV6-3 and TRBJ2-5, with an unclear D gene assignment. The receptor comes from a man between 65 and 80 years old with active COVID-19. The sequenced sample consisted of peripheral blood. The CDR3 reads CASSSQRETQYF. The nucleotide sequence is given as TGTGCCAGCAGTTCCCAACGGGAGACCCAGTACTTC.